A selection of T cell receptor beta chains follows, all from one sample in a study of cytomegalovirus exposure and HLA in healthy donors. TCRdb keeps only in-frame clones here, not all; method: immunoSEQ multiplex PCR. The sample lists roughly 280,000 clones; roughly two thirds were seen once. Sequenced material: PBMCs. The source is a female donor in good health and CMV-seronegative. CDR3s include the opening cysteine and the closing phenylalanine or tryptophan. D genes are given only for firm matches. Not all rows give a size; the values are once, few, many and, for expanded clones, a class.

size	length	J	V	D	DNA	CDR3
.	16	TRBJ1-2	TRBV5-1	TRBD1	TGCGCCAGCAGCTGGACCATGGGACAGGGAGACTATGGCTACACCTTC	CASSWTMGQGDYGYTF
.	11	TRBJ1-4	TRBV20-1	.	TGCAGTGCTAGCCAGGGTGAAAAACTGTTTTTT	CSASQGEKLFF
few	16	TRBJ2-3	TRBV7-9	TRBD2	TGTGCCAGCAGCCCTAGTGGGGGGGGTAGGACAGATACGCAGTATTTT	CASSPSGGGRTDTQYF
.	15	TRBJ2-1	TRBV7-8	.	TGTGCCAGCAGCTGGGGCCCTGGGGAACAGAGTGAGCAGTTCTTC	CASSWGPGEQSEQFF
once	14	TRBJ2-7	TRBV9	.	TGTGCCAGCAGCGTTAGCGGAGTACCCTACGAGCAGTACTTC	CASSVSGVPYEQYF
.	15	TRBJ1-1	TRBV5-1	.	TGCGCCAGCAGCGACCGGGACGGGGGATCCAATGAAGCTTTCTTT	CASSDRDGGSNEAFF
.	15	TRBJ1-5	TRBV6-6	TRBD1	TGTGCCAGCAGTTATGACAGGGGGTTGCGGCAGCCCCAGCATTTT	CASSYDRGLRQPQHF
many	15	TRBJ1-1	TRBV5-1	.	TGCGCCAGCAGCGTATACGGGGTATTGAACACTGAAGCTTTCTTT	CASSVYGVLNTEAFF
.	12	TRBJ2-7	TRBV5-1	.	TGCGCCAGCAGCTTGTCTAGAAACGAGCAGTACTTC	CASSLSRNEQYF
.	17	TRBJ2-7	TRBV5-8	.	TGTGCCAGCAGCTTGGCGGCCTACTACAGGGGAGGATACGAGCAGTACTTC	CASSLAAYYRGGYEQYF
few	15	TRBJ2-1	TRBV5-1	TRBD2	TGCGCCAGCAGCTTGGTGACTAGCGCGTCTGATGAGCAGTTCTTC	CASSLVTSASDEQFF
.	14	TRBJ1-2	TRBV27	.	TGTGCCAGCAGTCTCCGGGGGTTCGGCTATGGCTACACCTTC	CASSLRGFGYGYTF
.	15	TRBJ2-5	TRBV5-1	TRBD1	TGCGCCAGCAGTGGAACGGGACAGCAACAAGAGACCCAGTACTTC	CASSGTGQQQETQYF
few	15	TRBJ1-5	TRBV4-3	.	TGCGCCAGCAGCCTGAACCCCGGGACACTTAAGCCCCAGCATTTT	CASSLNPGTLKPQHF
.	17	TRBJ2-5	TRBV2	TRBD2	TGTGCCAGCACCTCGGGGGGACTAGCGGGGATCGGGGAGACCCAGTACTTC	CASTSGGLAGIGETQYF
.	16	TRBJ2-1	TRBV30	TRBD2	TGTGCCTTAGATAAACTAGCGGGTGGCAAATGGGATGAGCAGTTCTTC	CALDKLAGGKWDEQFF
.	15	TRBJ2-5	TRBV5-1	TRBD2	TGCGCCAGCAGCTTGGGGGCGGGAGAGGGAGAGACCCAGTACTTC	CASSLGAGEGETQYF
.	15	TRBJ1-1	TRBV28	TRBD1	TGTGCCAGCATCCCCCCCCGGACAGGGGCCTTTGAAGCTTTCTTT	CASIPPRTGAFEAFF
.	13	TRBJ2-7	TRBV29-1	TRBD1	TGCAGCGTCGCACAGGGGTCCCCCTACGAGCAGTACTTC	CSVAQGSPYEQYF
.	13	TRBJ1-1	TRBV2	.	TGTGCCAGCAGGGACAGAGGGAACACTGAAGCTTTCTTT	CASRDRGNTEAFF
.	17	TRBJ1-1	TRBV15	.	TGTGCCACCAGCAGAGAGGGCTTTTGGGGGCTCGACACTGAAGCTTTCTTT	CATSREGFWGLDTEAFF
.	14	TRBJ2-7	TRBV11-2	.	TGTGCCAGCAGCTTAGACAGGGAAACCTACGAGCAGTACTTC	CASSLDRETYEQYF
few	15	TRBJ2-7	TRBV15	TRBD2	TGTGCCACCAGCATCCCGGCGGGGGGGGCTTACGAGCAGTACTTC	CATSIPAGGAYEQYF
.	14	TRBJ2-2	TRBV5-1	.	TGCGCCAGCAGCGCAAGAGACGGGACAGGGGAGCTGTTTTTT	CASSARDGTGELFF
.	13	TRBJ1-1	TRBV11-1	.	TGTGCCAGCAGCTTATCAGGGAACACTGAAGCTTTCTTT	CASSLSGNTEAFF
.	14	TRBJ1-5	TRBV2	TRBD1	TGTGCCAGCAGCGGACAGGGGGAGGGTCAGCCCCAGCATTTT	CASSGQGEGQPQHF
few	14	TRBJ2-7	TRBV4-1	.	TGCGCCAGCAGCCCACCGAGCGGAACCTACGAGCAGTACTTC	CASSPPSGTYEQYF
.	16	TRBJ2-3	TRBV11-3	.	TGTGCCAGCAGCCGCCATATGGCGGGCCCTACAGATACGCAGTATTTT	CASSRHMAGPTDTQYF
.	13	TRBJ2-7	TRBV2	TRBD2	TGTGCCAGCATCGGCGGGAGAGGCTACGAGCAGTACTTC	CASIGGRGYEQYF
once	14	TRBJ2-2	TRBV7-8	.	TGTGCCAGCTTGGTAGCGAGAGACACCGGGGAGCTGTTTTTT	CASLVARDTGELFF
.	14	TRBJ2-7	TRBV4-1	TRBD2	TGCGCCAGCAGCCAAAGGACTAGCGGGTACGAGCAGTACTTC	CASSQRTSGYEQYF
.	18	TRBJ1-2	TRBV18	TRBD1	TGTGCCAGCTCATCACAGACTCATCCAGGGGGTCGAAGTGGTGGCTACACCTTC	CASSSQTHPGGRSGGYTF
.	14	TRBJ1-2	TRBV7-2	TRBD1	TGTGCCAGCAGCCCCGGGACAGCTGACTATGGCTACACCTTC	CASSPGTADYGYTF
.	12	TRBJ2-1	TRBV6-5	.	TGTGCCAGCAGTTACTCGGGCAACGAGCAGTTCTTC	CASSYSGNEQFF
.	16	TRBJ1-4	TRBV5-1	.	TGCGCCAGCAGCTTGTGGGGGACTAGGGGAAATGAAAAACTGTTTTTT	CASSLWGTRGNEKLFF
.	14	TRBJ2-5	TRBV7-7	.	TGTGCCAGCAGCTTAGCGGGACTCCAAGAGACCCAGTACTTC	CASSLAGLQETQYF
.	14	TRBJ2-7	TRBV11-2	.	TGTGCCAGCAGCTTAGATAGGCTAGCCGGCGAGCAGTACTTC	CASSLDRLAGEQYF